The 14 T cell receptor beta chains reported below all come from one sample, sequenced in a study. TCRdb ran MiXCR on the 5' RACE reads and lists one entry per CDR3 protein. The sample includes roughly 300 distinct CDR3 sequences, around 5.4% of them seen just once. The sequencing sample was made of effector memory T cells from blood PBMCs. Subset described: effector memory CD4+ T cells. The receptor set was obtained from a male donor with HIV.

This clonotype is deemed large. Here the CDR3 DNA reads TGTGCCAGCAGCCACCTAGATCAGCCCCAGCATTTT. It translates to CASSHLDQPQHF. The chain links TRBV4-2 to TRBJ1-5; no clear D. The CDR3 extends over 12 amino acids. V lost 3 bases and J 5 bases, leaving 5 bases between the germline ends. Germline CDR1 reads LGHNA; CDR2 reads YNFKEQ.

In its sample, this clonotype is medium-sized (0.01 to 0.1%). V usage is TRBV20-1 and J usage is TRBJ1-1, with TRBD1 identical over 7 bases. Per germline, CDR1 DFQATT and CDR2 SNEGSKA (reference sequence). The CDR3 runs to 14 residues. Trimming at V came to 5 bases and at J to 6 bases, leaving 12 bases not matched to a gene. CDR3 nucleotide sequence: TGCAGTGCTTCACCGGGACAGCTAGGATCTGAAGCTTTCTTT. Its protein product is CSASPGQLGSEAFF.

This clonotype is deemed medium-sized. This chain links TRBV3-1 with TRBJ2-3; D not certain. Trimming shortened V by 0 bases and J by 6 bases, and 19 bases separated the two germline ends. This CDR3 has 17 amino acids. Per germline, CDR1 LGHDT and CDR2 YNNKEL (reference sequence). This CDR3 is CASSQDLSRHPTDTQYF. CDR3 in DNA: TGTGCCAGCAGCCAAGATCTCAGCCGTCACCCTACTGATACGCAGTATTTT.

This rearrangement joins TRBV7-7 to TRBJ2-5, with TRBD1 identical over 9 bases. This CDR3 comprises 15 residues. Germline CDR1 reads SSHAT; CDR2 reads FNYEAQ (reference sequence). The V gene end was trimmed by 4 bases and the J gene end by 1 base; junction bases not matched to a gene: 4. CDR3 protein: CASSSGQGPQETQYF. CDR3 in DNA: TGTGCCAGCAGCTCTGGACAGGGGCCCCAAGAGACCCAGTACTTC.

To note about this clonotype: The junction and the germline gene differ at one end; a read error may be behind it. The genes are TRBV11-3 and TRBJ2-1; 8 positions match TRBD2. Germline loops: CDR1 SGHNT, CDR2 YENEEA. There are 15 residues in the CDR3. As DNA, the CDR3 is TGTGCCAGCAGCTTAACCGGGGGGGGCTACAATCAGCAGTTCTTC. Translation: CASSLTGGGYNQQFF.

This clonotype is categorized as medium-sized. The gene calls are TRBV11-3 and TRBJ2-1, with D hard to call. V was pared by 3 bases and J by 3 bases, with 0 bases between. This CDR3 is 11 amino acids long. From germline, CDR1 is SGHNT and CDR2 YENEEA. The CDR3 sequence: CASSFYNEQFF. Here the CDR3 DNA reads TGTGCCAGCAGCTTCTACAATGAGCAGTTCTTC.

The V call is TRBV4-1, the J call TRBJ1-3; D ambiguous. The CDR3 is made up of 15 amino acids. Trimming removed 0 bases from V and 4 bases from J, with 10 bases in between. The germline CDR1 and CDR2 sequences are MGHRA and YSYEKL. This CDR3 reads CASSQETATGNTIYF. In DNA form, the CDR3 reads TGCGCCAGCAGCCAAGAGACCGCGACCGGAAACACCATATATTTT.

This clonotype is labeled medium-sized. The CDR3 spells CASSQGRGTDTQYF. CDR3 sequence (DNA): TGTGCCAGCAGCCAGGGGAGGGGCACAGATACGCAGTATTTT. This chain uses TRBV11-3 with TRBJ2-3; perhaps TRBD2 as D (7 bases). The CDR3 consists of 14 residues. Germline V CDR1 and CDR2: SGHNT, YENEEA. V was pared by 5 bases and J by 1 base, with 10 bases between.

The chain is built from TRBV11-3 and TRBJ2-4; 9 bases are a match to TRBD1. Unmatched junction bases numbered 3, after V lost 3 bases and J lost 3 bases. CDR1 is SGHNT and CDR2 is YENEEA in the germline V gene. CDR3 length: 15 residues. CDR3 residues: CASSLGTGIKNIQYF. The CDR3 DNA is TGTGCCAGCAGCTTGGGGACAGGGATCAAAAACATTCAGTACTTC.

V and J are TRBV4-1 and TRBJ1-4; 9 bases align to TRBD1. The CDR3 contains 15 residues. V shed 10 bases, J shed 7 bases, and the junction held 13 bases outside the gene matches. Germline V gene sequence: CDR1 MGHRA, CDR2 YSYEKL. The CDR3 loop reads CANHKTRDRAEKLFF. The CDR3 DNA follows: TGCGCCAACCATAAGACCCGGGACAGGGCTGAAAAACTGTTTTTT.

In its sample, this clonotype ranks as medium-sized. This chain connects TRBV15 to TRBJ1-1; 7 nucleotides match TRBD1. Germline loops: CDR1 LNHNV, CDR2 YYDKDF (reference sequence). Losses at the gene ends were 5 bases for V and 5 bases for J; bases not matched to a gene: 8. The CDR3 is 14 residues long. The CDR3 region is CATSRLTTGTEAFF. CDR3 DNA: TGTGCCACCAGCCGATTGACGACAGGGACTGAAGCTTTCTTT.

The chain recombines TRBV3-1 with TRBJ1-5; 7 nucleotides agree with TRBD1. Germline values: CDR1 LGHDT, CDR2 YNNKEL (reference sequence). V shed 4 bases, J shed 4 bases, and the junction held 7 bases outside the gene matches. The CDR3 is 15 residues long. This CDR3 reads CASSPPGQRNQPQHF. The CDR3 DNA follows: TGTGCCAGCAGCCCTCCGGGACAGCGAAATCAGCCCCAGCATTTT.

This clonotype was observed a few times. V is TRBV30 and J is TRBJ2-1, with D perhaps TRBD1 (5 bases). Trimming removed 3 bases from V and 7 bases from J, with 13 bases in between. This CDR3 region has 13 residues. Germline V gene sequence: CDR1 GTSNPN, CDR2 SVGIG (reference sequence). The CDR3 spells CAWSGQGMNEQFF. CDR3 nucleotides: TGTGCCTGGAGCGGGCAGGGTATGAATGAGCAGTTCTTC.

The rearrangement uses TRBV6-1 and TRBJ1-2; tentative D call: TRBD1 (5 bases). This CDR3 is built from 15 residues. V was cut by 5 bases and J by 2 bases, with 15 bases left in between. Germline CDR1 and CDR2: MNHNS and SASEGT. The CDR3 sequence is CASSLIPTVNYGYTF. The DNA of the CDR3 is TGTGCCAGCAGTCTAATTCCGACAGTCAACTATGGCTACACCTTC.